The T cell receptor beta chain described here comes from a study of T-cell reconstitution after alpha-beta-depleted transplantation in children. Study-wide points: After one year, T-cell counts and TCRbeta diversity mostly came from new T cells. Reported findings indicate that, about two months after transplant, alpha-beta T cells came from several hundred expanded clones, which were derived from non-depleted graft cells. Certain patients had high TCRbeta diversity at day 60, and it came from recipient T cells and thymic progenitors that survived.

Worth noting for this clonotype: The antigen is undetermined.

The germline V gene has CDR1 MNHNS and CDR2 SASEGT. V shed 7 bases and J shed 3 bases, with 13 bases lying between them. The CDR3 runs to 14 residues. Unique molecular identifiers were used to barcode this TCRbeta library. TCRdb called the PCR reads again in MiXCR, with one record for every CDR3 protein. There are fewer than 700,000 distinct CDR3 sequences in the sample; 20% to 25% occur only once, and 14% lies in the top ten. The chain links TRBV6-1 to TRBJ1-5; the D is unclear. Sequenced here: PBMCs, mostly from graft donor cells, sampled 360 days after TCRalphabeta/CD19-depleted stem cell transplant. The clonotype was recovered from a boy younger than two who had a stem cell transplant for acute myeloid leukemia, so the T cells may come from the graft donor. The CDR3 nucleotides read TGTGCCAGCAATACCGGGAACAACAATCAGCCCCAGCATTTT. It is translated as CASNTGNNNQPQHF.